One and the same sample provided the 6 T cell receptor beta chains below, sequenced in a study of T cell responses to AZD1222 COVID-19 vaccine. Some clones are missing from TCRdb's copy, which holds only in-frame ones; the method was immunoSEQ multiplex PCR. The table shows more than 95,000 clones, with over 70% occurring only once. Specimen: peripheral blood, collected on day 0 of AZD1222 vaccination. These receptors were obtained from an adult in good health.

The chain has TRBV4-2 and TRBJ2-2; no definite D call. Germline CDR1 is LGHNA and CDR2 is YNFKEQ. Between the trimmed V and J ends, which lost 5 bases and 7 bases, there was a span of 17 bases. CDR3 size: 15 residues. The CDR3 DNA follows: TGTGCCAGCAGCTCCTACCCGGGTGCGATCGGGGAGCTGTTTTTT. Its protein is CASSSYPGAIGELFF.

The chain recombines TRBV18 with TRBJ2-7, with 14 bases identical to TRBD2. Germline assignment: CDR1 KGHSH and CDR2 LQKENI. The V and J ends lost 3 bases and 3 bases, in that order; junction bases with no gene match: 1. The CDR3 is 15 residues long. The CDR3 bases are TGTGCCAGCTCACCTGGGACTAGCGGGAGCTACGAGCAGTACTTC. Protein sequence: CASSPGTSGSYEQYF. Looking up the rest from reference TRBV18 and TRBJ2-7 gives the full variable domain: NAGVMQNPRHLVRRRGQEARLRCSPMKGHSHVYWYRQLPEEGLKFMVYLQKENIIDESGMPKERFSAEFPKEGPSILRIQQVVRGDSAAYFCASSPGTSGSYEQYFGPGTRLTVT.

This clone was counted between two and nine times. The V call is TRBV6-2 or TRBV6-3, the J call TRBJ2-7; TRBD1 agrees at 7 bases. Unmatched junction bases numbered 10, after V lost 3 bases and J lost 2 bases. Germline CDR1 MNHEY, CDR2 SVGEGT. CDR3 length equals 16 residues. The CDR3 loop reads CASSYDLDRQTYEQYF. In DNA, the CDR3 is TGTGCCAGCAGTTATGATCTGGACAGGCAAACCTACGAGCAGTACTTC.

The gene calls are TRBV5-5 and TRBJ1-3, with no clear D. Looked up from germline, CDR1 is SGHKS and CDR2 is YYEKEE (reference sequence). Trimming took 0 bases from V and 4 from J, leaving 2 bases between them. The CDR3 spans 12 residues. In DNA, the CDR3 is TGTGCCAGCAGCTTGGCCGGAAACACCATATATTTT. Its protein is CASSLAGNTIYF.

The chain combines TRBV27 with TRBJ2-1; 13 nucleotides agree with TRBD2. The CDR3 covers 18 residues. Germline CDR1 and CDR2: MNHEY and SMNVEV (reference sequence). The V gene end was trimmed by 6 bases and the J gene end by 5 bases; junction bases not matched to a gene: 13. The CDR3: CASSSILAGGGWNNEQFF. DNA of the CDR3: TGTGCCAGCAGCTCAATACTAGCGGGAGGGGGGTGGAACAATGAGCAGTTCTTC.

V gene TRBV11-3 combines with J gene TRBJ2-1; no clear D gene. The V end lost 0 bases, the J end lost 7 bases, and 10 bases lay between the germline ends. Germline lookup yields CDR1 SGHNT and CDR2 YENEEA. The CDR3 is 14 residues long. CDR3 nucleotides: TGTGCCAGCAGCTTAGACAACCTTGAGAATGAGCAGTTCTTC. Its translation: CASSLDNLENEQFF.